The 4 T cell receptor beta chains below come from one sample, sequenced in a study of T cells after yellow fever vaccination. TCRdb re-called the 5' RACE reads through MiXCR, storing one row per CDR3 protein. Among tens of thousands of distinct CDR3 sequences listed, 5% to 8.5% were seen once. Specimen: CD8+ T cells not binding an NS4B(214-222) dextramer, sorted from PBMCs, collected approximately 47 days after the first yellow fever vaccination. These receptor sequences come from a man between 18 and 29 years old who received the YFV17D yellow fever vaccine.

This clonotype was observed at least ten times. The chain joins TRBV29-1 to TRBJ1-2; D gene ambiguous. Between the trimmed V and J ends, which lost 4 bases and 8 bases, there was a span of 11 bases. Germline values: CDR1 SQVTM, CDR2 ANQGSEA. This CDR3 comprises 11 residues. In DNA, the CDR3 is TGCAGCGTTGCATTGACCGGCGGCTACACCTTC. Translating gives CSVALTGGYTF.

The J gene is TRBJ1-2, the V gene TRBV29-1, with 9 nucleotides matching TRBD1. The V and J ends lost 1 base and 3 bases, in that order; junction bases with no gene match: 24. Germline V gene lookup returns CDR1 SQVTM and CDR2 ANQGSEA. CDR3 length equals 21 residues. The CDR3 region has the DNA TGCAGCGTTGAAGGTGATGCCGTGCGCGTTCCTTATACAGGGGGCGACTATGGCTACACCTTC. It translates to CSVEGDAVRVPYTGGDYGYTF.

This clonotype was seen ten or more times. The chain links TRBV10-3 to TRBJ2-5; 7 nucleotides match TRBD1. J gave up 1 base and V 5 bases, and 10 bases lay outside the gene matches. Germline V gene sequence: CDR1 ENHRY, CDR2 SYGVKD. The CDR3 extends over 16 amino acids. CDR3 amino acids: CAISQSDRAFQETQYF. The CDR3 bases are TGTGCCATCAGTCAAAGTGACAGGGCCTTCCAAGAGACCCAGTACTTC.

This chain joins TRBV5-8 and TRBJ1-1, with 7 bases aligning to TRBD1. The J segment lost 3 bases and the V segment lost 3 bases, leaving 5 bases of the junction unmatched. This CDR3 spans 14 amino acids. Germline-derived CDR1 and CDR2 are SGHTS and YDEGEE. The CDR3 nucleotides read TGTGCCAGCAGCTCAGGGGGTGGGGACACTGAAGCTTTCTTT. It codes for CASSSGGGDTEAFF.